A selection of T cell receptor beta chains follows, all from one sample in a study of early T cells in non-severe SARS-CoV-2 infection. TCRdb re-called the 5' RACE reads with MiXCR, one entry per CDR3 protein. The sample consists of roughly 31,000 distinct CDR3 sequences, approximately 4.6% of them appearing once. Sequencing was carried out using whole blood. The receptor set was obtained from an adult who was a healthcare worker with PCR-confirmed SARS-CoV-2 infection or an uninfected control (not recorded which). Both conserved end residues are part of each CDR3. Each record gives: clone size, CDR3 length, V gene, J gene, D gene, CDR3 DNA, CDR3 protein. D genes are given only for firm matches. Some rows have no size entry. The others give once, few or many, or a class for an expanded clone.

size: few; length: 12; V: TRBV5-8; J: TRBJ2-1; D: .; DNA: TGTGCCAGCAGCTCCCTCCACGGTGAGCAGTTCTTC; CDR3: CASSSLHGEQFF
size: many; length: 14; V: TRBV4-1; J: TRBJ1-2; D: .; DNA: TGCGCCAGCAGCCAAGAGAGGCAGGCCTATGGCTACACCTTC; CDR3: CASSQERQAYGYTF
size: medium-sized; length: 11; V: TRBV30; J: TRBJ2-7; D: .; DNA: TGTGCCTGGAGTGGAGCGTACGAGCAGTACTTC; CDR3: CAWSGAYEQYF
size: many; length: 19; V: TRBV6-1; J: TRBJ2-1; D: TRBD2; DNA: TGTGCCAGCAGTACCCGGAGAGGGGGACTAGCGGGGGCCCGTTATCAGCAGTTCTTC; CDR3: CASSTRRGGLAGARYQQFF
size: many; length: 15; V: TRBV25-1; J: TRBJ2-1; D: TRBD2; DNA: TGTGCCAGCAGTGAGGGGGGGTCTTGGGCGAATGAGCAGTTCTTC; CDR3: CASSEGGSWANEQFF
size: many; length: 13; V: TRBV20-1; J: TRBJ1-5; D: .; DNA: TGCAGTGCTAGACAGGGCCTAAATCAGCCCCAGCATTTT; CDR3: CSARQGLNQPQHF
size: many; length: 14; V: TRBV2; J: TRBJ1-2; D: .; DNA: TGTGCCAGCAGTGACCCGACAGCCCGCTATGGCTACACCTTC; CDR3: CASSDPTARYGYTF
size: many; length: 14; V: TRBV6-5; J: TRBJ2-1; D: .; DNA: TGTGCCAGCAGGGCCGGGTCCGAAGGCGGTGAGCAGTTCTTC; CDR3: CASRAGSEGGEQFF
size: many; length: 15; V: TRBV20-1; J: TRBJ1-2; D: .; DNA: TGCAGTGCTACCCCGGGACGGCGGTCGGAATATGGCTACACCTTC; CDR3: CSATPGRRSEYGYTF
size: .; length: 16; V: TRBV5-1; J: TRBJ2-3; D: .; DNA: TGCGCCAGCAGCCCCAGAGGAATATCTAGCACAGATACGCAGTATTTT; CDR3: CASSPRGISSTDTQYF
size: many; length: 12; V: TRBV29-1; J: TRBJ2-7; D: TRBD1; DNA: TGCAGCTCTACGACAGGGGGCGACGAGCAGTACTTC; CDR3: CSSTTGGDEQYF
size: few; length: 13; V: TRBV19; J: TRBJ1-1; D: .; DNA: TGTGCCAGTAGTATACAGGGCGGCACTGAAGCTTTCTTT; CDR3: CASSIQGGTEAFF
size: many; length: 14; V: TRBV12-3/TRBV12-4; J: TRBJ1-2; D: TRBD1; DNA: TGTGCCAGCAGTCCTGGACAGGAGAACTATGGCTACACCTTC; CDR3: CASSPGQENYGYTF
size: .; length: 13; V: TRBV6-4; J: TRBJ1-1; D: .; DNA: TGTGCCAGCAGTGACTTGGAGAACACTGAAGCTTTCTTT; CDR3: CASSDLENTEAFF
size: many; length: 15; V: TRBV12-3/TRBV12-4; J: TRBJ1-1; D: .; DNA: TGTGCCAGCAGTTTAGGCGCAGGGGTTACGACTGAAGCTTTCTTT; CDR3: CASSLGAGVTTEAFF
size: many; length: 14; V: TRBV28; J: TRBJ2-7; D: .; DNA: TGTGCCAGCACCCGTGGGGGGAGCTCCTACGAGCAGTACTTC; CDR3: CASTRGGSSYEQYF
size: many; length: 14; V: TRBV5-1; J: TRBJ2-3; D: .; DNA: TGCGCCAGCAGCTTAACAGGCTCCACAGATACGCAGTATTTT; CDR3: CASSLTGSTDTQYF
size: many; length: 15; V: TRBV4-1; J: TRBJ1-5; D: TRBD1; DNA: TGCGCCAGCAGCCGTACCGGGACAGTCTCAGAGCCCCAGCATTTT; CDR3: CASSRTGTVSEPQHF
size: many; length: 12; V: TRBV9; J: TRBJ1-1; D: .; DNA: TGTGCCAGCAGTAGGGGGGATTCTGAAGCTTTCTTT; CDR3: CASSRGDSEAFF
size: many; length: 14; V: TRBV27; J: TRBJ1-5; D: .; DNA: TGTGCCAGCAGTTGGGGACAAAACAATCAGCCCCAGCATTTT; CDR3: CASSWGQNNQPQHF
size: many; length: 13; V: TRBV5-1; J: TRBJ2-1; D: .; DNA: TGCGCCAGCAGCTTGGTTACTAGTGGTGAGCAGTTCTTC; CDR3: CASSLVTSGEQFF
size: many; length: 15; V: TRBV5-1; J: TRBJ1-4; D: TRBD1; DNA: TGCGCCAGCAGAGGCCTGGGGACAGCCAATGAAAAACTGTTTTTT; CDR3: CASRGLGTANEKLFF
size: few; length: 16; V: TRBV3-1; J: TRBJ2-1; D: TRBD2; DNA: TGTGCCAGCAGCCAAGTAGCTAGCGGGCCCTACAATGAGCAGTTCTTC; CDR3: CASSQVASGPYNEQFF
size: many; length: 17; V: TRBV19; J: TRBJ2-6; D: .; DNA: TGTGCCAGTAGTATGGGACTCCTGAGCTCTGGGGCCAACGTCCTGACTTTC; CDR3: CASSMGLLSSGANVLTF
size: medium-sized; length: 15; V: TRBV4-1; J: TRBJ2-7; D: TRBD2; DNA: TGCGCCAGCAGCCACCGGATTAGCGGGACCTACGAGCAGTACTTC; CDR3: CASSHRISGTYEQYF
size: .; length: 14; V: TRBV5-4; J: TRBJ2-3; D: .; DNA: TGTGCCAGCAGCTTGACAGGTAGTTCAGATACGCAGTATTTT; CDR3: CASSLTGSSDTQYF
size: many; length: 13; V: TRBV24-1; J: TRBJ1-1; D: .; DNA: TGTGCCACCAGACAGGGTAGGGAGGCTGAAGCTTTCTTT; CDR3: CATRQGREAEAFF
size: few; length: 17; V: TRBV15; J: TRBJ1-4; D: TRBD1; DNA: TGTGCCACCAGCCCGGGGACAGGGCCCCCAACTAATGAAAAACTGTTTTTT; CDR3: CATSPGTGPPTNEKLFF
size: .; length: 13; V: TRBV3-1; J: TRBJ2-7; D: TRBD2; DNA: TGTGCCAGCAGCCGGACTAGCCGAAACGAGCAGTACTTC; CDR3: CASSRTSRNEQYF
size: .; length: 15; V: TRBV5-1; J: TRBJ2-7; D: TRBD1; DNA: TGCGCCAGCAGCTTCCTTACAGGGGTTGCCTACGAGCAGTACTTC; CDR3: CASSFLTGVAYEQYF
size: .; length: 14; V: TRBV10-1; J: TRBJ2-2; D: .; DNA: TGCGCCAGCAGTGACTTGGACCCGAGCGGGGAGCTGTTTTTT; CDR3: CASSDLDPSGELFF
size: many; length: 12; V: TRBV6-6; J: TRBJ1-1; D: .; DNA: TGTGCCAGCAGTGCGGGGGGGCCTGAAGCTTTCTTT; CDR3: CASSAGGPEAFF
size: .; length: 16; V: TRBV27; J: TRBJ1-4; D: .; DNA: TGTGCCAGCACCTTGCAGGGGAGGTGGCCTAATGAAAAACTGTTTTTT; CDR3: CASTLQGRWPNEKLFF
size: few; length: 13; V: TRBV10-3; J: TRBJ2-3; D: .; DNA: TGTGCCATAATGGGTGCAGACACAGATACGCAGTATTTT; CDR3: CAIMGADTDTQYF
size: .; length: 16; V: TRBV11-2; J: TRBJ2-4; D: .; DNA: TGTGCCAGCAGCTTGCTTCCTTCGGGGGGCGCAGACATTCAGTACTTC; CDR3: CASSLLPSGGADIQYF
size: many; length: 12; V: TRBV29-1; J: TRBJ2-5; D: TRBD1; DNA: TGCAGCGTGGACAGGGGCCAAGAGACCCAGTACTTC; CDR3: CSVDRGQETQYF
size: many; length: 13; V: TRBV7-9; J: TRBJ2-1; D: .; DNA: TGTGCCAGCAGCCGAGAAACCGCCAATGAGCAGTTCTTC; CDR3: CASSRETANEQFF
size: medium-sized; length: 13; V: TRBV28; J: TRBJ1-5; D: .; DNA: TGTGCCAGCAGTTCAAGGTACAATCAGCCCCAGCATTTT; CDR3: CASSSRYNQPQHF
size: few; length: 13; V: TRBV28; J: TRBJ2-7; D: .; DNA: TGTGCCTCGGGGGCTACCCCGGGCTACGAGCAGTACTTC; CDR3: CASGATPGYEQYF
size: many; length: 13; V: TRBV2; J: TRBJ2-7; D: TRBD1; DNA: TGTGCCAGCGATGGGGACAGCGCCTACGAGCAGTACTTC; CDR3: CASDGDSAYEQYF
size: .; length: 15; V: TRBV11-2; J: TRBJ1-1; D: TRBD1; DNA: TGTGCCAGCAGCTTAGGTGAGACAGGGGCTATTGAAGCTTTCTTT; CDR3: CASSLGETGAIEAFF
size: many; length: 18; V: TRBV7-9; J: TRBJ2-3; D: .; DNA: TGTGCCAGCAGCCGCGCAACGGGGGTTTGGGCGCTGGCAGATACGCAGTATTTT; CDR3: CASSRATGVWALADTQYF
size: many; length: 13; V: TRBV6-6; J: TRBJ1-5; D: .; DNA: TGTGCCAGCAGCCCTGGTAGCGGTCAGCCCCAGCATTTT; CDR3: CASSPGSGQPQHF
size: many; length: 15; V: TRBV28; J: TRBJ2-7; D: .; DNA: TGTGCCAGCAGTTCCACAGGCCTTGGGGCCTACGAGCAGTACTTC; CDR3: CASSSTGLGAYEQYF
size: many; length: 14; V: TRBV9; J: TRBJ2-7; D: TRBD1; DNA: TGTGCCAGCAGCCAAGGGACAGGGGATGGCGAGCAGTACTTC; CDR3: CASSQGTGDGEQYF
size: .; length: 14; V: TRBV20-1; J: TRBJ2-6; D: .; DNA: TGCAGTGCTAGAACTAGCCCTGGGGCCAACGTCCTGACTTTC; CDR3: CSARTSPGANVLTF
size: .; length: 13; V: TRBV29-1; J: TRBJ2-2; D: .; DNA: TGCAGCGTTGTAGCGGCGAACACCGGGGAGCTGTTTTTT; CDR3: CSVVAANTGELFF
size: many; length: 14; V: TRBV20-1; J: TRBJ1-3; D: .; DNA: TGCAGTGCTCTGGAGGGGGGGCCTGGAAACACCATATATTTT; CDR3: CSALEGGPGNTIYF